The rows below give T cell receptor beta chains drawn from one sample of a study of PD-1 blockade in classical Hodgkin lymphoma. Clones were read by immunoSEQ multiplex PCR, and TCRdb kept only the in-frame ones, dropping some. This sample yields about 150,000 clones, of which under 85% are seen a single time; 7.5% to 10% belongs to the top ten. Sample: peripheral blood mononuclear cells (PBMCs), taken before the second cycle of nivolumab. The receptors were sampled from a human donor with classical Hodgkin lymphoma. Both conserved end residues are part of each CDR3. D genes are given only for firm matches. Clone size is stated in some rows and not others, as once, few, many or a class when expanded.

TRBJ2-1 TRBD1 TRBV6-4 - CASSDYRGQGHSYNEQFF
TRBJ2-5 - TRBV10-3 few CAISDTRLGETQYF
TRBJ2-5 - TRBV5-1 - CASSFQEAQETQYF
TRBJ1-5 - TRBV7-2 - CASSSARENQPQHF
TRBJ1-1 - TRBV5-1 - CASSRSGEVFF
TRBJ2-1 - TRBV27 once CASSLRSGALWDEQFF
TRBJ1-5 - TRBV19 - CASKGRISNQPQHF
TRBJ1-2 - TRBV6-5 - CASSYSTRTNYGYTF
TRBJ1-1 - TRBV18 - CASSPRLFNVMNTEAFF
TRBJ2-1 - TRBV4-1 - CASSQPTASLRHFEQFF
TRBJ1-1 - TRBV5-4 - CASSLDLNTEAFF